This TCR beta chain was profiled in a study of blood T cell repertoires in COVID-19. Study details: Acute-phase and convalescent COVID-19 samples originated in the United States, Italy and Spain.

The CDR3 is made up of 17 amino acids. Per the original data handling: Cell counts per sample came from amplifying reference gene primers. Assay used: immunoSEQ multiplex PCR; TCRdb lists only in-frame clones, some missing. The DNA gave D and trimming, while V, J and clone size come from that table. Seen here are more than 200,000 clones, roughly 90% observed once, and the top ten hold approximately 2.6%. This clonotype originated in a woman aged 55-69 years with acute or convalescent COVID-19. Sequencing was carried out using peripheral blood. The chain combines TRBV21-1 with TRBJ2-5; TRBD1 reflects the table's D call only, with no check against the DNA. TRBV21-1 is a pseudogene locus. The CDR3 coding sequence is TGTGCCAGCAGCAAATGCGGGGGACAGGGTTTCCAAGAGACCCAGTACTTC. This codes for CASSKCGGQGFQETQYF.